The subject of this entry is one TCR beta chain. Its antigen is undetermined. This CDR3 comprises 16 residues. Germline loops: CDR1 SGHVS, CDR2 FQNEAQ. V was clipped by 2 bases and J by 9 bases; unmatched bases: 10. This specimen comes from a study of early T cells in non-severe SARS-CoV-2 infection. Overall study: It was bulk RNA from unsorted whole blood that was sequenced, and the chains were unpaired.

General observations from the study: Anti-spike CD8 specificities were favored by VDJdb matching, whose results missed private and CD4 specificities.

The protocol attached unique molecular identifiers to individual cDNA molecules. TCRdb re-derived calls from the 5' RACE reads in MiXCR, one entry per CDR3 protein. Here the sample spans roughly 110,000 distinct CDR3 sequences, around 10% being singletons. Sequencing was carried out using whole blood. The clonotype originates from an adult who was a healthcare worker with PCR-confirmed SARS-CoV-2 infection or an uninfected control (not recorded which). The V call is TRBV7-8, the J call TRBJ2-1, with 10 bases aligning to TRBD1. CDR3 protein: CASSLKPGQGTGEQFF. The CDR3 DNA reads as TGTGCCAGCAGCTTAAAACCGGGACAGGGGACTGGTGAGCAGTTCTTC.